This T cell receptor (beta chain) was documented in a study of beta chain features in type 1 diabetes. Study-level results: PCR, the amplification step, might favor shorter templates, equally in patients and controls.

Trimming shortened V by 2 bases and J by 1 base, and 6 bases separated the two germline ends. This CDR3 spans 14 amino acids. Germline V gives CDR1 SGHTA, CDR2 FQGTGA. In this sample, this clone turned up a few times. Its antigen is unidentified. Every isolated RNA sample was fully reverse transcribed, so sequencing captured expressed TCRB transcripts. Reads from naive, central memory and regulatory T cell samples averaged about 3.9 million. The protocol was immunoSEQ multiplex PCR, while the TCRdb copy is restricted to in-frame clones and leaves out a portion. There are under 300,000 clones in the sample; 7.5% to 9.5% occur only once, and more than 1% lies in the top ten.

This chain uses TRBV7-3 with TRBJ1-3; D gene uncertain. The source material was central memory CD4+ T cells from blood. The TCR comes from a woman between 18 and 30 years old in good health. CDR3 sequence: CASSLGVSGNTIYF. The CDR3 DNA reads TGTGCCAGCAGCTTAGGGGTATCTGGAAACACCATATATTTT.